The next 14 T cell receptor beta chains were all read from a single sample in a study of blood T cell repertoires in COVID-19. Method: immunoSEQ multiplex PCR; TCRdb's copy keeps in-frame clones and lacks some. This table holds about 280,000 clones, roughly 85% found once. Sequencing input: PBMCs or T cells enriched from blood (not recorded which). These receptor sequences come from a woman between 50 and 59 years old who had recovered from COVID-19.

This chain connects TRBV5-1 to TRBJ2-7; 7 nucleotides agree with TRBD1. The germline V gene encodes CDR1 SGHRS and CDR2 YFSETQ. This CDR3 contains 17 residues. Trimming at V came to 0 bases and at J to 1 base, leaving 10 bases not matched to a gene. The CDR3, as DNA: TGCGCCAGCAGCTTGGCCAGGACAGGTTATCTATCCTACGAGCAGTACTTC. Amino acids: CASSLARTGYLSYEQYF.

This chain uses TRBV10-1 with TRBJ2-1; 12 bases map to TRBD2. The ends lost 0 bases at V and 2 bases at J; junction bases unmatched: 8. Germline CDR1 reads WNHNN; CDR2 reads SYGVQD (reference sequence). The CDR3 contains 19 residues. DNA for the CDR3: TGCGCCAGCAGTGAGTCCCGACTAGCGGGGGCGACTACCTACAATGAGCAGTTCTTC. It yields the protein CASSESRLAGATTYNEQFF.

DNA for the CDR3: TGTGCCAGCTCACCGACAGGTTTTGGAAACACCATATATTTT. Protein: CASSPTGFGNTIYF. The chain couples TRBV18 to TRBJ1-3, with D maybe TRBD1 (6 bases). Germline assignment: CDR1 KGHSH and CDR2 LQKENI. Trimming took 3 bases from V and 3 from J, leaving 9 bases between them. There are 14 residues in the CDR3.

This chain joins TRBV6-5 and TRBJ2-1; D may be TRBD1 (5 bases). The CDR3 consists of 13 residues. Trimming took off 5 bases at V and 6 bases at J, with 11 bases between the two ends. Germline V gives CDR1 MNHEY, CDR2 SVGAGI. CDR3 protein: CASSPPQGNEQFF. The CDR3, as DNA: TGTGCCAGCAGTCCCCCCCAGGGCAATGAGCAGTTCTTC.

The V call is TRBV7-9, the J call TRBJ2-7; 10 nucleotides match TRBD2. With 6 bases clipped from V and 5 bases from J, the junction kept 10 bases outside the gene matches. CDR1 is SEHNR and CDR2 is FQNEAQ in the germline V gene (reference sequence). The CDR3 is 15 amino acids. CDR3 residues: CASRPSGSPPHEQYF. DNA for the CDR3: TGTGCCAGCAGACCTAGCGGGAGTCCCCCCCACGAGCAGTACTTC.

The rearrangement uses TRBV3-1 (or the pseudogene TRBV3-2) and TRBJ2-5; D is perhaps TRBD1 (8 bases). Looked up from germline, CDR1 is LGHDT and CDR2 is YNNKEL (reference sequence). Trimming took off 5 bases at V and 4 bases at J, with 14 bases between the two ends. The CDR3 totals 14 residues. The CDR3 spells CASSAHRGGETQYF. In nucleotides, the CDR3 is TGTGCCAGCAGCGCCCACAGGGGGGGAGAGACCCAGTACTTC.

The CDR3 here is CASSNLGQFSGDEKLFF. The CDR3 DNA sequence: TGTGCCAGCAGCAACCTGGGACAGTTCTCCGGTGATGAAAAACTGTTTTTT. The chain links TRBV11-2 to TRBJ1-4, with TRBD1 matching 7 bases. This CDR3 is built from 17 residues. Trimming took 5 bases from V and 6 from J; bases not matched to a gene: 15. Germline-derived CDR1 and CDR2 are SGHAT and FQNNGV.

This chain connects TRBV5-1 to TRBJ2-2, with 7 bases lining up with TRBD1. The CDR3 spans 16 residues. J lost 1 base, V lost 2 bases, and 5 bases had no gene match. Germline V gene data show CDR1 as SGHRS and CDR2 as YFSETQ. Here the CDR3 DNA reads TGCGCCAGCAGCTTCCCGAGACAGGGGAACACCGGGGAGCTGTTTTTT. Its protein product is CASSFPRQGNTGELFF. Full variable domain (outside the CDR3, taken from reference TRBV5-1 and TRBJ2-2): KAGVTQTPRYLIKTRGQQVTLSCSPISGHRSVSWYQQTPGQGLQFLFEYFSETQRNKGNFPGRFSGRQFSNSRSEMNVSTLELGDSALYLCASSFPRQGNTGELFFGEGSRLTVL.

The genes are TRBV14 and TRBJ2-2; 13 bases line up with TRBD2. Germline CDR1 and CDR2: SGHDN and FVKESK. CDR3 size: 17 residues. Trimming at V came to 7 bases and at J to 3 bases, leaving 8 bases not matched to a gene. CDR3 DNA sequence: TGTGCCAGCAATAGACTAGCGGGAGGATACGACACCGGGGAGCTGTTTTTT. Its protein is CASNRLAGGYDTGELFF.

The J gene is TRBJ2-3, the V gene TRBV9; 7 nucleotides align to TRBD2. CDR1 and CDR2 from the germline V gene are SGDLS and YYNGEE. With 7 bases clipped from V and 6 bases from J, the junction kept 17 bases outside the gene matches. The CDR3 sequence is 16 residues long. The CDR3 here is CASSVGGGGGIDTQYF. The CDR3 region has the DNA TGTGCCAGCTCCGTGGGGGGAGGCGGGGGAATTGATACGCAGTATTTT.

The table lists this clone with a count of one. This chain joins TRBV3-1 (or the pseudogene TRBV3-2) and TRBJ1-4; 9 bases map to TRBD1. This CDR3 is 14 amino acids long. Germline loops: CDR1 LGHDT, CDR2 YNNKEL (reference sequence). Unmatched junction bases numbered 7, after V lost 7 bases and J lost 7 bases. The CDR3 protein is CASTAGTGSEKLFF. The CDR3, as DNA: TGTGCCAGCACCGCAGGGACAGGGTCTGAAAAACTGTTTTTT.

This chain uses TRBV6-1 with TRBJ1-1, with TRBD1 as a possible D gene (6 bases). CDR1 is MNHNS, CDR2 SASEGT, per germline. The CDR3 is 14 residues long. V was pared by 3 bases and J by 6 bases, with 14 bases between. The DNA for the CDR3 is TGTGCCAGCAGTGATCGGGGGGGCGAGGCTGAAGCTTTCTTT. Translation gives CASSDRGGEAEAFF.

The J gene is TRBJ2-3, the V gene TRBV21-1; the table's TRBD1 call for D was not verified on the DNA. TRBV21-1 has pseudogene status. The CDR3 runs 23 residues. The CDR3 sequence: CASSRDTKPPRPTGTGDTDTQYF. CDR3 nucleotides: TGTGCCAGCAGCCGCGATACGAAACCCCCACGACCCACCGGGACAGGAGACACAGATACGCAGTATTTT.

The rearrangement uses TRBV5-4 and TRBJ2-7; 7 bases align to TRBD1. J was trimmed by 5 bases and V by 4 bases; bases with no gene match: 12. The CDR3 loop spans 15 amino acids. Per germline, CDR1 SGHNT and CDR2 YYREEE (reference sequence). The CDR3 region has the DNA TGTGCCAGCAGCCCGCCGACAGGGAACCGCAACGAGCAGTACTTC. Translated, it gives CASSPPTGNRNEQYF.